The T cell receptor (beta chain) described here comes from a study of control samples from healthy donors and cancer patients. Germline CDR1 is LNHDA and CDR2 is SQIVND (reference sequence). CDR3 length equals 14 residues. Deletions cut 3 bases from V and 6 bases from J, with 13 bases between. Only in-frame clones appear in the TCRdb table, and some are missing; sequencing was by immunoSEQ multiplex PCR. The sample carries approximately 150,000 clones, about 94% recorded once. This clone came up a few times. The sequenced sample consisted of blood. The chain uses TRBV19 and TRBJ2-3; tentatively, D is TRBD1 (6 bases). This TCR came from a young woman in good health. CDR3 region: CASSMGAGPDTQYF. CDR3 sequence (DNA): TGTGCCAGTAGTATGGGGGCGGGTCCCGATACGCAGTATTTT.